Listed below are T cell receptor beta chains from one sample, sequenced in a study of blood T cell repertoires in COVID-19. Repertoires were generated with immunoSEQ multiplex PCR, while TCRdb's copy carries only in-frame clones and drops some. The table shows a few hundred thousand clones, with around 91% occurring only once. Material: PBMCs or T cells enriched from blood (not recorded which). Receptor source: a woman younger than 30 who had recovered from COVID-19. Both conserved end residues are part of each CDR3. Fields, in order: clone size, J gene, D gene, V gene, CDR3 DNA, CDR3 protein. A D gene is named only where the DNA matches it firmly. The listing skips clone size in some rows; elsewhere it reads once, few, many or a size class.

clone size: .
J gene: TRBJ2-1
D gene: TRBD2
V gene: TRBV6-4
CDR3 DNA: TGTGCCAGCAGTGAGGGGACTAGCGGGTGGAATGAGCAGTTCTTC
CDR3 protein: CASSEGTSGWNEQFF

clone size: .
J gene: TRBJ1-2
D gene: TRBD1
V gene: TRBV10-1
CDR3 DNA: TGCGCCAGCAGTGAGTTGGTGACAGGGGGCCCTGGCTACACCTTC
CDR3 protein: CASSELVTGGPGYTF

clone size: .
J gene: TRBJ1-2
D gene: TRBD1
V gene: TRBV5-1
CDR3 DNA: TGCGCCAGCAGCTCGGGACAGGGCGACGGCTACACCTTC
CDR3 protein: CASSSGQGDGYTF

clone size: .
J gene: TRBJ2-7
D gene: .
V gene: TRBV7-6
CDR3 DNA: TGTGCCAGCAGCCTTGCTCCGGGCTCCTACGAGCAGTACTTC
CDR3 protein: CASSLAPGSYEQYF

clone size: .
J gene: TRBJ1-2
D gene: TRBD1
V gene: TRBV9
CDR3 DNA: TGTGCCAGCAGCCCCACATTACAGGGGGCCGGCTATGGCTACACCTTC
CDR3 protein: CASSPTLQGAGYGYTF

clone size: .
J gene: TRBJ2-3
D gene: TRBD2
V gene: TRBV11-2
CDR3 DNA: TGTGCCAGCAGCTTATTACCAGCGGGGGGATCCACAGATACGCAGTATTTT
CDR3 protein: CASSLLPAGGSTDTQYF

clone size: .
J gene: TRBJ2-3
D gene: .
V gene: TRBV7-3
CDR3 DNA: TGTGCCAGCAGCCAATACCTTGGGGGCGTTTCTCGCTCAGATACGCAGTATTTT
CDR3 protein: CASSQYLGGVSRSDTQYF

clone size: .
J gene: TRBJ1-5
D gene: .
V gene: TRBV28
CDR3 DNA: TGTGCCAGCAGTATCCTAGGCGGGCAGCCCCAGCATTTT
CDR3 protein: CASSILGGQPQHF

clone size: .
J gene: TRBJ2-7
D gene: .
V gene: TRBV11-2
CDR3 DNA: TGTGCCAGCAGCTTTACGGGCGGGCGTTCAACCTACGAGCAGTACTTC
CDR3 protein: CASSFTGGRSTYEQYF

clone size: .
J gene: TRBJ2-3
D gene: TRBD2
V gene: TRBV5-6
CDR3 DNA: TGTGCCAGCAGCAAGACTAGCGGGGGGAAAGCAGATACGCAGTATTTT
CDR3 protein: CASSKTSGGKADTQYF

clone size: .
J gene: TRBJ2-7
D gene: .
V gene: TRBV5-1
CDR3 DNA: TGCGCCAGCAGCTTGGACAGGGCCCATGTTGAGCAGTACTTC
CDR3 protein: CASSLDRAHVEQYF

clone size: .
J gene: TRBJ1-2
D gene: .
V gene: TRBV5-1
CDR3 DNA: TGCGCCAGCCGCCTCCACACCGACTCTAACTATGGCTACACCTTC
CDR3 protein: CASRLHTDSNYGYTF

clone size: once
J gene: TRBJ2-1
D gene: .
V gene: TRBV5-1
CDR3 DNA: TGCGCCAGCAGCTTGGAGCTTAGGGGCTACAATGAGCAGTTCTTC
CDR3 protein: CASSLELRGYNEQFF

clone size: .
J gene: TRBJ2-7
D gene: TRBD1
V gene: TRBV7-6
CDR3 DNA: TGTGCCAGCAGCTTATCACCCGGGACAGGGGAAGACGAGCAGTACTTC
CDR3 protein: CASSLSPGTGEDEQYF

clone size: .
J gene: TRBJ2-2
D gene: .
V gene: TRBV18
CDR3 DNA: TGTGCCAGCTCACCAGACGGGTTACACTTCACCGGGGAGCTGTTTTTT
CDR3 protein: CASSPDGLHFTGELFF

clone size: .
J gene: TRBJ1-1
D gene: .
V gene: TRBV2
CDR3 DNA: TGTGCCAGCAGTGAGACTCGGGTAGCCACTGAAGCTTTCTTT
CDR3 protein: CASSETRVATEAFF

clone size: .
J gene: TRBJ2-1
D gene: TRBD1
V gene: TRBV7-9
CDR3 DNA: TGTGCCAGCAGCCGCCGGACAGGGCGCAATGAGCAGTTCTTC
CDR3 protein: CASSRRTGRNEQFF

clone size: .
J gene: TRBJ2-4
D gene: TRBD1
V gene: TRBV6-6
CDR3 DNA: TGTGCCAGCAGTTCCGGGACAGGGACCAACATTCAGTACTTC
CDR3 protein: CASSSGTGTNIQYF

clone size: few
J gene: TRBJ2-3
D gene: TRBD2
V gene: TRBV28
CDR3 DNA: TGTGCCAGCAGTTTATCGCACCCGAGGGGAGCGGGGGCGATAGATACGCAGTATTTT
CDR3 protein: CASSLSHPRGAGAIDTQYF

clone size: few
J gene: TRBJ1-5
D gene: TRBD1
V gene: TRBV10-3
CDR3 DNA: TGTGCCATCAGCTCTCAACAGGGGACCATAGGGACCCAGCATTTT
CDR3 protein: CAISSQQGTIGTQHF

clone size: few
J gene: TRBJ1-2
D gene: TRBD1
V gene: TRBV15
CDR3 DNA: TGTGCCACCAGCAGAGATTTAGGGACAGGGACGCGATATGGCTACACCTTC
CDR3 protein: CATSRDLGTGTRYGYTF

clone size: .
J gene: TRBJ1-1
D gene: TRBD1
V gene: TRBV19
CDR3 DNA: TGTGCCAGTAGTATCCGGGACAGGAGGACTGAAGCTTTCTTT
CDR3 protein: CASSIRDRRTEAFF

clone size: .
J gene: TRBJ2-7
D gene: TRBD1
V gene: TRBV7-9
CDR3 DNA: TGTGCCAGCAGCCCCAGATGGACAGGGGGGTTAAACGAGCAGTACTTC
CDR3 protein: CASSPRWTGGLNEQYF

clone size: .
J gene: TRBJ2-7
D gene: .
V gene: TRBV6-5
CDR3 DNA: TGTGCCAGCAGCCTTCTGACGGGGGACCCTTCGGAGCAGTACTTC
CDR3 protein: CASSLLTGDPSEQYF

clone size: .
J gene: TRBJ1-4
D gene: .
V gene: TRBV19
CDR3 DNA: TGTGCCAGTACCGCCGCGAGGGGGTCAACTAATGAAAAACTGTTTTTT
CDR3 protein: CASTAARGSTNEKLFF

clone size: once
J gene: TRBJ1-5
D gene: .
V gene: TRBV29-1
CDR3 DNA: TGCTGTACGGGGGAAGGCAATCAGCCCCAGCATTTT
CDR3 protein: CCTGEGNQPQHF

clone size: .
J gene: TRBJ2-5
D gene: TRBD1
V gene: TRBV5-1
CDR3 DNA: TGCGCCAGCAGCTTAGGCGACAGGGTTTTAGAGACCCAGTACTTC
CDR3 protein: CASSLGDRVLETQYF

clone size: .
J gene: TRBJ2-5
D gene: TRBD2
V gene: TRBV7-2
CDR3 DNA: TGTGCCAGCAGCTCGGAAAGAGCGGGGGGGCTGGAGACCCAGTACTTC
CDR3 protein: CASSSERAGGLETQYF

clone size: .
J gene: TRBJ1-5
D gene: .
V gene: TRBV7-6
CDR3 DNA: TGTGCCAGCAGCACCGGAGTTGGGAGCAATCAGCCCCAGCATTTT
CDR3 protein: CASSTGVGSNQPQHF

clone size: once
J gene: TRBJ1-2
D gene: .
V gene: TRBV5-1
CDR3 DNA: TGCGCCAGCAGCTCTCGCCAGGGTTCCGGCTACACCTTC
CDR3 protein: CASSSRQGSGYTF

clone size: .
J gene: TRBJ1-5
D gene: .
V gene: TRBV28
CDR3 DNA: TGTGCCAGCAGTTTTGAGGATAGCAATCAGCCCCAGCATTTT
CDR3 protein: CASSFEDSNQPQHF

clone size: .
J gene: TRBJ2-5
D gene: .
V gene: TRBV2
CDR3 DNA: TGTGCCAGCATTTACAGCCGGCGAGAAGAGACCCAGTACTTC
CDR3 protein: CASIYSRREETQYF

clone size: .
J gene: TRBJ2-5
D gene: TRBD1
V gene: TRBV10-3
CDR3 DNA: TGTGCCATCAGTGAAGGGGACAGGGAGGAGGAGACCCAGTACTTC
CDR3 protein: CAISEGDREEETQYF

clone size: .
J gene: TRBJ2-6
D gene: TRBD1
V gene: TRBV7-9
CDR3 DNA: TGTGCCAGCAGCCCCGGACAGGGTAGGACTGGGGCCAACGTCCTGACTTTC
CDR3 protein: CASSPGQGRTGANVLTF

clone size: .
J gene: TRBJ1-2
D gene: TRBD1
V gene: TRBV6-5
CDR3 DNA: TGTGCCAGCAATCAGGGGGCCGGGTACTATGGCTACACCTTC
CDR3 protein: CASNQGAGYYGYTF

clone size: .
J gene: TRBJ1-1
D gene: .
V gene: TRBV25-1
CDR3 DNA: TGTGCCAGCAGTGATCGCAGGGAGGGAAGGGACACTGAAGCTTTCTTT
CDR3 protein: CASSDRREGRDTEAFF

clone size: .
J gene: TRBJ2-5
D gene: .
V gene: TRBV6-5
CDR3 DNA: TGTGCCAGCAGTTACTCACTCTGGACAGAAGAGACCCAGTACTTC
CDR3 protein: CASSYSLWTEETQYF

clone size: .
J gene: TRBJ2-1
D gene: .
V gene: TRBV6-2/TRBV6-3
CDR3 DNA: TGTGCCAGCAGTTTAAATCCGGATAGCGGAGGGAATGAGCAGTTCTTC
CDR3 protein: CASSLNPDSGGNEQFF

clone size: .
J gene: TRBJ2-2
D gene: TRBD1
V gene: TRBV7-9
CDR3 DNA: TGTGCCAGCAGCTCGGACAGGGGGCACGTTGACACCGGGGAGCTGTTTTTT
CDR3 protein: CASSSDRGHVDTGELFF

clone size: .
J gene: TRBJ2-7
D gene: TRBD2
V gene: TRBV2
CDR3 DNA: TGTGCCAGCAGGGGATCTAGCGGGGGCTACGAGCAGTACTTC
CDR3 protein: CASRGSSGGYEQYF

clone size: once
J gene: TRBJ2-1
D gene: .
V gene: TRBV6-5
CDR3 DNA: TGTGCCAGCTGGAGTAGAATAGCGGATTACAATGAGCAGTTCTTC
CDR3 protein: CASWSRIADYNEQFF

clone size: .
J gene: TRBJ2-5
D gene: TRBD2
V gene: TRBV6-5
CDR3 DNA: TGTGCCAGCAGCCCCGGGGGGACGTACCAAGAGACCCAGTACTTC
CDR3 protein: CASSPGGTYQETQYF

clone size: .
J gene: TRBJ2-4
D gene: TRBD1
V gene: TRBV10-3
CDR3 DNA: TGTGCCACCCGGGGACAGCCAAAAAACATTCAGTACTTC
CDR3 protein: CATRGQPKNIQYF

clone size: .
J gene: TRBJ2-1
D gene: TRBD2
V gene: TRBV2
CDR3 DNA: TGTGCCTTAACTAGCGGGGGCAATGAGCAGTTCTTC
CDR3 protein: CALTSGGNEQFF

clone size: .
J gene: TRBJ1-6
D gene: .
V gene: TRBV23-1
CDR3 DNA: TGCGCCAGCAGTCTTCGGGACAACCATAATTCACCCCTCCACTTT
CDR3 protein: CASSLRDNHNSPLHF

clone size: .
J gene: TRBJ1-2
D gene: .
V gene: TRBV6-5
CDR3 DNA: TGTGCCAGCAGTAGAGAGACTAACTATGGCTACACCTTC
CDR3 protein: CASSRETNYGYTF